Presented here are 13 T cell receptor beta chains from one specimen sequenced in a study of CD8 T cells in Susac syndrome (dated by TCRdb to between 2019 and 2020). Receptor amplification or capture employed the immunoSEQ multiplex PCR assay. RNA was extracted with the RNeasy kit and roughly 0.5 to 1 ug was reverse transcribed using random hexamers. TCRdb trimmed the raw reads at Q25, called clones with MiXCR and kept productive beta chains. Each CDR3 protein appears once, grouped with its most common genes and DNA. This sample lists roughly 150,000 distinct CDR3 sequences; 85% to 95% were detected once. The ten most abundant clones make up approximately 0.17% of the sample. Material: CD8+ T cells from PBMCs. These receptors all come from a human donor with Susac syndrome.

The V and J genes are TRBV29-1 and TRBJ2-3; D call uncertain. Germline V gives CDR1 SQVTM, CDR2 ANQGSEA. V lost 6 bases and J 1 base, leaving 5 bases between the germline ends. This CDR3 comprises 11 residues. The CDR3 spells CSVDGTDTQYF. Here the CDR3 DNA reads TGCAGCGTGGATGGCACAGATACGCAGTATTTT.

The rearrangement links TRBV25-1 to TRBJ1-2, with D perhaps matching TRBD1 (6 bases). V lost 6 bases and J 0 bases, leaving 17 bases between the germline ends. CDR3 size: 16 residues. Germline loops: CDR1 MGHDK, CDR2 SYGVNS. In nucleotides, the CDR3 is TGTGCCAGCAGCCCTAGGACAGCTACAGCTAACTATGGCTACACCTTC. This translates into CASSPRTATANYGYTF.

The chain combines TRBV15 with TRBJ1-2; 9 bases align to TRBD1. This CDR3 region has 16 residues. CDR1 is LNHNV and CDR2 is YYDKDF in the germline V gene (reference sequence). The junction had 8 bases not matched to a gene; V was cut back by 2 bases and J by 4 bases. The CDR3 DNA follows: TGTGCCACCAGCAGACCCGGGACAGGGACACTCTATGGCTACACCTTC. Translated, it gives CATSRPGTGTLYGYTF. Full variable domain (missing parts from reference TRBV15 and TRBJ1-2): DAMVIQNPRYQVTQFGKPVTLSCSQTLNHNVMYWYQQKSSQAPKLLFHYYDKDFNNEADTPDNFQSRRPNTSFCFLDIRSPGLGDTAMYLCATSRPGTGTLYGYTFGSGTRLTVV.

J is TRBJ2-5 and V is TRBV12-3 or TRBV12-4; D is unclear. The CDR3 runs 12 residues. V was clipped by 6 bases and J by 2 bases, with 7 bases between them. In DNA form, the CDR3 reads TGTGCCAGCAGCGTAGTGCAAGAGACCCAGTACTTC. It encodes CASSVVQETQYF.

The genes are TRBV2 and TRBJ1-2; D is possibly TRBD1 (5 bases). V was pared by 4 bases and J by 5 bases, with 11 bases between. Germline V lookup: CDR1 SNHLY, CDR2 FYNNEI. The CDR3 is 13 residues long. CDR3 DNA: TGTGCCAGCAGTGCCCCGGCAGGGTATGGCTACACCTTC. Residues: CASSAPAGYGYTF. Combining the CDR3 with reference TRBV2 and TRBJ1-2 gives the whole variable domain EPEVTQTPSHQVTQMGQEVILRCVPISNHLYFYWYRQILGQKVEFLVSFYNNEISEKSEIFDDQFSVERPDGSNFTLKIRSTKLEDSAMYFCASSAPAGYGYTFGSGTRLTVV.

The CDR3, as DNA: TGTGCCAGCAGCTTGGGTACTACCTACGAGCAGTACTTC. This encodes CASSLGTTYEQYF. The chain couples TRBV5-6 to TRBJ2-7; no clear D gene. CDR1 is SGHDT, CDR2 YYEEEE, per germline. The V and J ends lost 0 bases and 2 bases respectively, with 6 bases between them. The CDR3 length is 13 residues.

This chain uses TRBV14 with TRBJ2-3; D gene uncertain. Germline-derived CDR1 and CDR2 are SGHDN and FVKESK. Trimming removed 4 bases at V and 4 bases at J, with 12 bases between. The CDR3 has 14 amino acids. As DNA, the CDR3 is TGTGCCAGCAGCCTCCTGGAGACTTCAGATACGCAGTATTTT. Translating it yields CASSLLETSDTQYF.

This sequence joins TRBV24-1 and TRBJ1-2; D unresolved. V lost 2 bases and J lost 7, with 4 bases in between. Per the germline V gene, CDR1 is KGHDR and CDR2 is SFDVKD. The CDR3 is 11 residues long. The CDR3 protein is CATSDSSGYTF. CDR3 DNA: TGTGCCACCAGTGATTCTAGTGGCTACACCTTC.

This rearrangement joins TRBV30 to TRBJ1-5; D might be TRBD1 (5 bases). This CDR3 has 13 residues. Trimming removed 3 bases from V and 5 bases from J, with 11 bases in between. CDR1 GTSNPN and CDR2 SVGIG come from the germline V gene (reference sequence). DNA of the CDR3: TGTGCCTGGAGGGGGCAGGGACATCAGCCCCAGCATTTT. Protein product: CAWRGQGHQPQHF.

The chain joins TRBV14 to TRBJ2-7, with 9 bases aligning to TRBD1. The germline V gene encodes CDR1 SGHDN and CDR2 FVKESK. Germline trimming cut 8 bases from V and 2 bases from J; bases unmatched to any gene: 7. The CDR3 covers 14 residues. CDR3 region: CASPRDRVTYEQYF. CDR3 nucleotides: TGTGCCAGCCCCCGGGACAGGGTAACCTACGAGCAGTACTTC.

J is TRBJ2-1 and V is TRBV4-1; either TRBD1 or TRBD2 may fit D (5 bases each). This CDR3 region has 15 residues. Germline lookup yields CDR1 MGHRA and CDR2 YSYEKL. The V and J ends lost 3 bases and 6 bases respectively, with 15 bases between them. The CDR3 loop reads CASSHLGTQGNEQFF. CDR3 sequence (DNA): TGCGCCAGCAGCCATCTCGGGACCCAAGGCAATGAGCAGTTCTTC.

DNA of the CDR3: TGTGCCAGCAGCTTAGACGGGAATATCGTCTCCTACAATGAGCAGTTCTTC. This sequence encodes CASSLDGNIVSYNEQFF. The chain joins TRBV7-3 to TRBJ2-1; D might be TRBD2 (5 bases). CDR3 size: 17 residues. From germline, CDR1 is SGHTA and CDR2 FQGTGA. The V end was cut by 2 bases, the J end by 0 bases, with 14 bases between.

The chain recombines TRBV4-1 with TRBJ2-2, with 9 bases fitting TRBD1. The CDR3 is made up of 18 amino acids. Trimming removed 2 bases from V and 1 base from J; junction bases left unmatched: 8. Germline V CDR1 and CDR2: MGHRA, YSYEKL. CDR3 sequence reads: CASSQYAPGQGNTGELFF. The DNA for the CDR3 is TGCGCCAGCAGCCAATATGCGCCGGGACAGGGGAACACCGGGGAGCTGTTTTTT.